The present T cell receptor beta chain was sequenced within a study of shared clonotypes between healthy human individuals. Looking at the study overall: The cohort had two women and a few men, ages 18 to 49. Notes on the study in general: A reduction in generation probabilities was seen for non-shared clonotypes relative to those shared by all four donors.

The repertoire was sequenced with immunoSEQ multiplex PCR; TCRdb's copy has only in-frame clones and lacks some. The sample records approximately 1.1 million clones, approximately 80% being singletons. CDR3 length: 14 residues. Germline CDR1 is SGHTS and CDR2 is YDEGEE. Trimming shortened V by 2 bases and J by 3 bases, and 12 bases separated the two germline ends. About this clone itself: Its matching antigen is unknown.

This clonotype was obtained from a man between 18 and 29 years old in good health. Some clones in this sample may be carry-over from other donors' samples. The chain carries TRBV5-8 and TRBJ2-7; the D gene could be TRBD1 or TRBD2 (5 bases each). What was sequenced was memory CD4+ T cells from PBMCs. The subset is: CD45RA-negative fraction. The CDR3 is CASSLFGTHYEQYF. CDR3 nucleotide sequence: TGTGCCAGCAGCTTATTCGGGACCCACTACGAGCAGTACTTC.